Here is one T cell receptor beta chain with its context. Its antigen is not known. Data came from immunoSEQ multiplex PCR; TCRdb stores just in-frame clones and leaves some out. The table lists over 11,000 clones, roughly 89% of them singletons, with approximately 1.5% in the top ten. This sample is part of a study of T cell repertoires and Cas9 in healthy adults. Looking at the study overall: Multi-effector potency, cytotoxicity and lineage were assessed in SpCas9-reactive CD4 and CD8 T cells.

Germline assignment: CDR1 SGHNT and CDR2 YENEEA. V was shortened by 5 bases and J by 4 bases, with 14 bases between the two germline ends. The CDR3 covers 14 residues. Regarding the study as a whole: In vitro, SpCas9-reactive Tregs were reported to curb effector T cell proliferation and function.

This sequence was found in a human donor in good health. This sequence joins TRBV11-3 and TRBJ1-1; D uncertain. The sample comprised Tregs (CD4+, CD25+, CD127-, CD137-, CD154-) from PBMCs; culture status not recorded. CDR3 in DNA: TGTGCCAGCAGCCCGCCGAGGGTAATCACTGAAGCTTTCTTT. As protein: CASSPPRVITEAFF.